This TCR beta chain emerged from a study of cytomegalovirus exposure and HLA in healthy donors. Study-wide results and limits: Reports indicate that TCR beta sequences accurately predicted the HLA-A and HLA-B alleles of most subjects.

The PCR was carried out with 60 Vbeta primers and 13 Jbeta primers. Some clones are missing from TCRdb's copy, which holds only in-frame ones; the method was immunoSEQ multiplex PCR. The data contain around 100,000 clones, around 61% of them seen just once; the ten biggest clones take up 2.2%. All the people who gave samples were healthy bone marrow donors. Note on this clone: What it recognizes is unknown.

This sequence was found in a woman aged 25 to 39 in good health and CMV-seronegative. The material sequenced was PBMCs.

The CDR3 DNA is TGTGCCAGCACCGAACTTCAGGGCGCTGGGGCCAACGTCCTGACTTTC. It yields the protein CASTELQGAGANVLTF. The chain joins TRBV27 to TRBJ2-6; perhaps TRBD1 as D (5 bases). This CDR3 has 16 residues. Trimming cost V 7 bases and J 2 bases, with 15 bases left between them. Germline V gene data show CDR1 as MNHEY and CDR2 as SMNVEV (reference sequence).